Listed here are 17 T cell receptor beta chains from one sample, sequenced in a study of T cells in Graves' hyperthyroidism and ophthalmopathy. The source material, RNA transcripts, was used to amplify TCR beta CDR3 regions. HTBI primers were employed in a first-round RT-PCR of the TCR CDR3. TCRdb passed the multiplex PCR reads through MiXCR, listing each CDR3 protein once. Of roughly 420,000 distinct CDR3 sequences in the sample, 12% to 15% were seen once. Sequences were obtained from blood. Source of these receptors: a woman younger than 30 with Graves' hyperthyroidism.

This clonotype has a count of ten or more. The chain links TRBV9 to TRBJ1-2, with a tentative D call TRBD1 (5 bases). Germline V gene data show CDR1 as SGDLS and CDR2 as YYNGEE. Trimming cost V 0 bases and J 5 bases, with 11 bases left between them. This CDR3 has 14 residues. The CDR3 region is CASSVDLQAYGYTF. As DNA, the CDR3 is TGTGCCAGCAGCGTAGACCTACAGGCGTATGGCTACACCTTC. Together with reference TRBV9 and TRBJ1-2, the CDR3 gives the full variable domain: DSGVTQTPKHLITATGQRVTLRCSPRSGDLSVYWYQQSLDQGLQFLIQYYNGEERAKGNILERFSAQQFPDLHSELNLSSLELGDSALYFCASSVDLQAYGYTFGSGTRLTVV.

This clonotype has more than one count but fewer than ten. V gene TRBV29-1 combines with J gene TRBJ2-7; the D gene is possibly TRBD2 (6 bases). The CDR3 loop spans 14 amino acids. Germline V gene sequence: CDR1 SQVTM, CDR2 ANQGSEA. V dropped 6 bases and J dropped 5 bases, with 20 bases sitting between them. CDR3 region: CSVAGRLKRDEQYF. The CDR3 DNA follows: TGCAGCGTCGCGGGACGTCTAAAAAGGGACGAGCAGTACTTC.

With regard to this clonotype: It may be a read error: a sequence one base away is much more abundant. The V gene is TRBV12-5, the J gene TRBJ2-1; D possibly uses TRBD1 or TRBD2 (5 bases each). Germline V gives CDR1 LGHNT, CDR2 FRNRAP. The V end lost 3 bases, the J end lost 2 bases, and 11 bases lay between the germline ends. This CDR3 is 15 amino acids long. The CDR3: CASGFGQGPYNEQFF. CDR3 nucleotide sequence: TGTGCTAGTGGTTTCGGGCAGGGACCCTACAATGAGCAGTTCTTC.

This clonotype was counted many times. The chain joins TRBV28 to TRBJ1-2; D call uncertain. Per germline, CDR1 MDHEN and CDR2 SYDVKM. Trimming shortened V by 4 bases and J by 8 bases, and 14 bases separated the two germline ends. This CDR3 is 13 amino acids long. The CDR3 spells CASSSSQLRGYTF. The DNA for the CDR3 is TGTGCCAGCAGTTCCTCACAGCTGCGGGGCTACACCTTC.

This clonotype has at least ten counts. This rearrangement joins TRBV28 to TRBJ2-7, with 11 bases matching TRBD1. CDR1 and CDR2 (germline): MDHEN, SYDVKM. The CDR3 contains 14 residues. V lost 10 bases to trimming and J lost 3 bases; unmatched junction nucleotides: 8. The CDR3 sequence is CATLGTGGNYEQYF. The CDR3 DNA sequence: TGTGCCACCCTCGGGACAGGGGGGAACTACGAGCAGTACTTC.

This clonotype was seen once. A much larger clone differs from this one at a single base, so this may be a read error. The CDR3 nucleotides read TGTGCCAGCAGCCCTCGGGGAAGTGGGGAAGAGACCCAGTACTTC. Translation gives CASSPRGSGEETQYF. The rearrangement uses TRBV7-3 and TRBJ2-5; weak D call: TRBD2 (5 bases). Germline assignment: CDR1 SGHTA and CDR2 FQGTGA. The CDR3 is 15 residues long. Trimming removed 5 bases at V and 3 bases at J, with 16 bases between.

This clonotype was seen more than once but under ten times. The V and J genes are TRBV9 and TRBJ1-6; no firm D call. V shed 10 bases and J shed 5 bases, with 13 bases lying between them. CDR3 size: 13 residues. Per germline, CDR1 SGDLS and CDR2 YYNGEE. CDR3 in amino acids: CASSPQHNSPLHF. In nucleotides, the CDR3 is TGTGCCTCCTCTCCCCAACATAATTCACCCCTCCACTTT.

The V and J genes are TRBV6-2 or TRBV6-3 and TRBJ2-1, with 8 bases matching TRBD2. The CDR3 extends over 16 amino acids. J was trimmed by 3 bases and V by 7 bases; bases with no gene match: 11. Germline CDR1 MNHEY, CDR2 SVGEGT. This CDR3 is CASNKHGGAGYNEQFF. CDR3 DNA: TGTGCCAGCAATAAACACGGGGGGGCGGGCTACAATGAGCAGTTCTTC.

This clonotype was found many times. This chain joins TRBV28 and TRBJ2-6; D is ambiguous. Trimming stripped 4 bases from V and 2 bases from J, with 9 bases between. The CDR3 runs to 15 residues. Looked up from germline, CDR1 is MDHEN and CDR2 is SYDVKM. This CDR3 reads CASSYHQTGANVLTF. The CDR3 DNA follows: TGTGCCAGCAGTTACCATCAGACTGGGGCCAACGTCCTGACTTTC.

This clonotype has at least ten counts. This chain uses TRBV12-3 or TRBV12-4 with TRBJ2-2, with D hard to call. The V and J ends lost 5 bases and 14 bases respectively, with 9 bases between them. This CDR3 spans 10 amino acids. CDR3: CASSGVVLFF. CDR3 DNA sequence: TGTGCCAGCAGTGGAGTGGTTCTGTTTTTT.

This clonotype has a handful of counts. A read error may account for a junction end that differs from germline. The rearrangement uses TRBV18 and TRBJ2-7, with TRBD1 matching over 7 bases. This CDR3 has 15 amino acids. Germline V gene sequence: CDR1 KGHSH, CDR2 LQKENI. The CDR3 nucleotides are TGTGCCAGCTTACCAGGGAAGGGGGCCTCCTACGAGCAGTACTTC. Encoded protein: CASLPGKGASYEQYF.

The sample holds many counts of this clonotype. The chain uses TRBV11-3 and TRBJ2-3; perhaps TRBD1 as D (5 bases). V was shortened by 2 bases and J by 3 bases, with 12 bases between the two germline ends. CDR3 length: 15 residues. Germline CDR1 reads SGHNT; CDR2 reads YENEEA. The CDR3 region has the DNA TGTGCCAGCAGCTTACAGGGATCGACAACAGATACGCAGTATTTT. Its translation: CASSLQGSTTDTQYF.

This clonotype has ten or more counts. V gene TRBV7-9 combines with J gene TRBJ1-4, with D unclear. The V end lost 2 bases, the J end lost 5 bases, and 9 bases lay between the germline ends. Germline CDR1 and CDR2: SEHNR and FQNEAQ (reference sequence). The CDR3 has 14 amino acids. The chain's CDR3 is CASSLLRRNEKLFF. CDR3 bases: TGTGCCAGCAGCTTACTACGGAGGAATGAAAAACTGTTTTTT.

This clonotype was seen more than once but under ten times. The V call is TRBV5-1, the J call TRBJ2-3; unclear D gene. Deletions cut 1 base from V and 0 bases from J, with 12 bases between. Germline CDR1 and CDR2: SGHRS and YFSETQ. The CDR3 is 16 residues long. CDR3: CASSLLVTTSTDTQYF. Written as DNA, the CDR3 is TGCGCCAGCAGCTTGCTTGTCACAACTAGCACAGATACGCAGTATTTT.

This clonotype has a count of ten or more. This chain links TRBV5-1 with TRBJ1-5; D may be TRBD1 (6 bases). This CDR3 has 14 residues. Germline V gene data show CDR1 as SGHRS and CDR2 as YFSETQ. With 5 bases removed from V and 3 bases from J, the gap between germline ends came to 12 bases. The CDR3, as DNA: TGCGCCAGCAGGCTGGACAGCTTCAATCAGCCCCAGCATTTT. Its protein is CASRLDSFNQPQHF.

This clonotype was counted many times. The rearrangement joins TRBV28 to TRBJ2-3; 8 bases map to TRBD2. With 5 bases clipped from V and 5 bases from J, the junction kept 12 bases outside the gene matches. Germline V CDR1 and CDR2: MDHEN, SYDVKM. This CDR3 comprises 16 residues. CDR3 loop: CASSTIPGGPRDTQYF. For the CDR3, the DNA is TGTGCCAGCAGTACCATCCCGGGAGGGCCGAGAGATACGCAGTATTTT.

The J gene is TRBJ2-2, the V gene TRBV10-3; possible D gene TRBD2, 5 bases. Trimming pared 2 bases from V and 4 bases from J, leaving 11 bases between. The CDR3 contains 15 residues. The germline V gene has CDR1 ENHRY and CDR2 SYGVKD. Here the CDR3 DNA reads TGTGCCATCAGTGAGGGGAGCGGAGGCACCGGGGAGCTGTTTTTT. This gives the protein CAISEGSGGTGELFF.